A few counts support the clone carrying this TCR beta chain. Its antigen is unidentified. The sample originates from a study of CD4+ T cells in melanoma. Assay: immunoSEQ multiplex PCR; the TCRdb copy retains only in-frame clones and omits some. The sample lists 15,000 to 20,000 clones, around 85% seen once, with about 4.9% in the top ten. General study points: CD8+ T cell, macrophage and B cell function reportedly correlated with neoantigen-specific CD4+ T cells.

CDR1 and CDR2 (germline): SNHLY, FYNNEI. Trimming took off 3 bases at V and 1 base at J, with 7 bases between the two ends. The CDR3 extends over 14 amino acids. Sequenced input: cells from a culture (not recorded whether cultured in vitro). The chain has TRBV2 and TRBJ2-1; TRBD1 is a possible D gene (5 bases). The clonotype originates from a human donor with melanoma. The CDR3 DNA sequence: TGTGCCAGCAGTGATTCAGGGTCCTACAATGAGCAGTTCTTC. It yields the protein CASSDSGSYNEQFF.